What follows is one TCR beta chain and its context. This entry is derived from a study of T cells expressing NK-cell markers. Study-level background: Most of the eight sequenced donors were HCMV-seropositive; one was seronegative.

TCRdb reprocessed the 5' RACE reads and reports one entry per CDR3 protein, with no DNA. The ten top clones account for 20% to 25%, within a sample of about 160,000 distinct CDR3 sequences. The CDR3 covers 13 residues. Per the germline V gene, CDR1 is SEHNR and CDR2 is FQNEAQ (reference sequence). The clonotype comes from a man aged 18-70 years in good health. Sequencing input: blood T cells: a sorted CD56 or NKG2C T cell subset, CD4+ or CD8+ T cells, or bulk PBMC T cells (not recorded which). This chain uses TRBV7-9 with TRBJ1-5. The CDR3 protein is CASSGLSNQPQHF. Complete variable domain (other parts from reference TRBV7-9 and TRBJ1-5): DTGVSQNPRHKITKRGQNVTFRCDPISEHNRLYWYRQTLGQGPEFLTYFQNEAQLEKSRLLSDRFSAERPKGSFSTLEIQRTEQGDSAMYLCASSGLSNQPQHFGDGTRLSIL.